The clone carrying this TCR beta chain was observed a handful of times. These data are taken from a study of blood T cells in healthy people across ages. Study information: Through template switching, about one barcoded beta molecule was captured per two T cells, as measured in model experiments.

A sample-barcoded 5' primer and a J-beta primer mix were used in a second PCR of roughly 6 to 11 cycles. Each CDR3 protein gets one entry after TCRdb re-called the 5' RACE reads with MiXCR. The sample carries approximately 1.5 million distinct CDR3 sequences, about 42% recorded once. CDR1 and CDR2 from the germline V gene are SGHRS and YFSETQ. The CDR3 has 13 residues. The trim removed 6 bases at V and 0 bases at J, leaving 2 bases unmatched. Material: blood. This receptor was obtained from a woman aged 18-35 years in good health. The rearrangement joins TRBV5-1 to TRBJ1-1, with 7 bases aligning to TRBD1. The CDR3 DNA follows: TGCGCCAGCAAGGGGACAGTGAACACTGAAGCTTTCTTT. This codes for CASKGTVNTEAFF.